This T cell receptor (beta chain) stems from a study of response to subunit inactivated influenza vaccine. Findings and limits, study-wide: The study's authors posited that every seasonal influenza vaccination enlists few new T cells.

Germline values: CDR1 DFQATT, CDR2 SNEGSKA (reference sequence). The CDR3 loop spans 14 amino acids. With 6 bases clipped from V and 2 bases from J, the junction kept 4 bases outside the gene matches. This clonotype showed up many times. No antigen is known for it. TCRdb itself ran the RT-PCR reads through MiXCR, one entry per CDR3 protein. The data contain 200,000 to 250,000 distinct CDR3 sequences, roughly an eighth of them singletons. The TCR comes from a man aged 50-60 years who received an inactivated influenza vaccine. This specimen was non-naive T cells sorted from PBMCs, taken 14 days before vaccination. The V gene is TRBV20-1, the J gene TRBJ2-1, with 10 bases matching TRBD1. The CDR3 bases are TGCAGTGCAAGCGGACAGGGGGCCTACAATGAGCAGTTCTTC. It specifies CSASGQGAYNEQFF.